This TCR beta chain was identified during a study of beta chain features in type 1 diabetes. The CDR3 loop spans 15 amino acids. CDR1 and CDR2 from the germline V gene are LGHNA and YNFKEQ. V lost 1 base and J lost 2, with 11 bases in between. Points from the study as a whole: Sequencing from cDNA could over-represent high-TCR-expressing cells. The study found fewer insertions and more deletions at VDJ junctions in type 1 diabetes patients.

This clone occurred a few times. The antigen remains undetermined. Sampling consisted of one heparinised blood draw per donor, averaging about 116 mL. Expressed TCRB transcripts were sequenced because the entire RNA isolate underwent reverse transcription. Measured with immunoSEQ multiplex PCR; TCRdb has only the in-frame clones, and not every one. Of roughly 180,000 clones listed, roughly an eighth were seen once; the top ten hold approximately 0.64%. This sequence originates from a woman aged 18-35 years in good health. The sequencing sample was made of central memory CD4+ T cells from blood. The chain employs TRBV4-2 and TRBJ1-2; D not certain. The CDR3 nucleotides read TGTGCCAGCAGCCAAGTTTCCCAGCGCAACTATGGCTACACCTTC. It yields the protein CASSQVSQRNYGYTF.